These 8 T cell receptor beta chains share one sample of origin, sequenced in a study of tumor-infiltrating lymphocytes in primary liver carcinoma. A constant-region primer served to make TCR beta cDNA from about 0.5 ug total RNA. TCR beta libraries came from three nested multiplex PCR rounds using slightly modified ARM-PCR. Two initial PCR rounds of around 10 cycles each paired TRBV1-TRBV30 forward primers with a C-beta reverse primer. TCRdb fed the multiplex PCR reads into MiXCR, producing one record per CDR3 protein. Of more than 70,000 distinct CDR3 sequences in the sample, more than 65% were seen once. Each 20-30 mg portion of unsorted bulk tissue served as the source for co-extraction of RNA and DNA. Input material: liver tumor tissue from sampling region 1. Subset indicated: tumor region T1, superior pole. The receptors derive from a man aged 35-49 years with primary liver carcinoma and hepatitis B virus infection.

This clonotype has just one count. The junction differs from germline at one of its ends, possibly a read error. The genes are TRBV11-2 and TRBJ2-7; D gene ambiguous. In germline, CDR1 is SGHAT, CDR2 FQNNGV. The CDR3 extends over 14 amino acids. CDR3 region: CASSLQVTSNEQYF. The DNA of the CDR3 is TGTGCCAGTAGCTTACAAGTTACTTCCAACGAGCAGTACTTC.

The V gene is TRBV7-3, the J gene TRBJ2-1; D gene uncertain. The CDR3 has 14 residues. The ends were cut back, 0 bases at V and 9 bases at J, with 12 bases in the middle. The germline V gene encodes CDR1 SGHTA and CDR2 FQGTGA. Here the CDR3 reads CASSLTPVSGEQFF. CDR3 nucleotide sequence: TGTGCCAGCAGCTTAACGCCGGTGTCGGGTGAGCAGTTCTTC.

There are many counts of this clonotype. The chain has TRBV28 and TRBJ2-5, with TRBD2 matching over 14 bases. Germline loops: CDR1 MDHEN, CDR2 SYDVKM. The CDR3 is 14 amino acids. Losses at the gene ends were 6 bases for V and 5 bases for J; bases not matched to a gene: 2. CDR3 region: CASRTSGRAETQYF. The CDR3 DNA sequence: TGTGCCAGCAGGACTAGCGGGAGGGCCGAGACCCAGTACTTC.

In this sample, this clonotype turned up many times. The CDR3 sequence: CASSQTSGSGANVLTF. The CDR3 bases are TGCGCCAGCAGCCAGACTAGCGGCTCTGGGGCCAACGTCCTGACTTTC. The chain couples TRBV4-1 to TRBJ2-6; 9 nucleotides line up with TRBD2. Germline V gene data show CDR1 as MGHRA and CDR2 as YSYEKL. CDR3 length: 16 amino acids. V shed 3 bases and J 0 bases; nucleotides not matched to a gene: 0.

Note on this clonotype: This may stem from a read error, because a much larger clone lies one nucleotide away. The V gene is TRBV30, the J gene TRBJ1-2, with unresolved D. Germline CDR1 is GTSNPN and CDR2 is SVGIG (reference sequence). The CDR3 is made up of 13 amino acids. The CDR3 loop reads CAWNAGELYGFTF. As DNA, the CDR3 is TGTGCCTGGAACGCCGGCGAACTCTATGGCTTCACCTTC.

This chain uses TRBV11-2 with TRBJ2-1, with D possibly being TRBD1 (5 bases). V gave up 6 bases and J gave up 8 bases, with 14 bases separating them. The germline V gene encodes CDR1 SGHAT and CDR2 FQNNGV. The CDR3 length is 13 residues. The CDR3 DNA reads as TGTGCCAGCAGGCCCACAGGTCTCGATGAGCAGTTCTTC. Protein sequence: CASRPTGLDEQFF.

The V and J genes are TRBV6-5 and TRBJ1-1; D call uncertain. V lost 0 bases and J 11 bases, leaving 13 bases between the germline ends. Germline loops: CDR1 MNHEY, CDR2 SVGAGI. The CDR3 consists of 13 residues. Written as DNA, the CDR3 is TGTGCCAGCAGTTACTCGACCGGGGTTGATGCTTTCTTT. The encoded protein is CASSYSTGVDAFF.

The gene calls are TRBV29-1 and TRBJ2-5; D gene uncertain. Germline CDR1 SQVTM, CDR2 ANQGSEA. The CDR3 covers 13 residues. V lost 1 base, J lost 7 bases, and 13 bases lay in between. The CDR3 is CSVEASLEVTQYF. The CDR3 nucleotides read TGCAGCGTTGAAGCAAGCCTTGAAGTGACCCAGTACTTC.